The 32 T cell receptor beta chains given below trace back to one sample, sequenced in a study of low-dose radiotherapy and immunotherapy resistance in tumors. Time point denoted: after trial treatment. Specified treatment: LDRT plus nivolumab, ipilimumab, low-dose cyclophosphamide and aspirin (RACIN trial). cDNA synthesis used a TRAV/TRBV-specific primer set for both chains. The PCR that amplified TCRs ran for approximately 20 cycles, relying on a constant-region primer and a V-primer adapter. Each CDR3 protein gets one entry after TCRdb re-called the reads with MiXCR. Here the sample spans roughly 100,000 distinct CDR3 sequences, 20% to 25% being singletons. The material was PBMCs, obtained after low-dose radiotherapy plus immunotherapy. The origin of the receptors is a male donor with prostate cancer.

This clonotype has ten or more counts. The chain links TRBV10-3 to TRBJ2-5, with D perhaps given as TRBD1 or TRBD2 (5 bases each). The CDR3 loop spans 14 amino acids. Trimming removed 0 bases at V and 3 bases at J, with 8 bases between. Germline CDR1 ENHRY, CDR2 SYGVKD. CDR3 sequence (DNA): TGTGCCATCAGTGAGTCCCGGGGCGAAGAGACCCAGTACTTC. Translated: CAISESRGEETQYF.

This clonotype was observed at least ten times. V and J are TRBV20-1 and TRBJ1-5; 9 nucleotides agree with TRBD1. The CDR3 has 15 amino acids. Germline V gene data show CDR1 as DFQATT and CDR2 as SNEGSKA (reference sequence). The V and J ends lost 1 base and 6 bases, in that order; junction bases with no gene match: 7. This CDR3 reads CSARADRGFPQPQHF. In DNA, the CDR3 is TGCAGTGCTAGAGCCGACAGGGGGTTTCCTCAGCCCCAGCATTTT.

This clonotype has a count of ten or more. The J gene is TRBJ2-7, the V gene TRBV7-9; 9 nucleotides align to TRBD1. V trimming: 6 bases; J trimming: 4 bases; junction bases outside the gene matches: 7. There are 14 residues in the CDR3. In germline, CDR1 is SEHNR, CDR2 FQNEAQ (reference sequence). Here the CDR3 DNA reads TGTGCCAGCAGTCGGGGACAGGGTATGTACGAGCAGTACTTC. This gives the protein CASSRGQGMYEQYF. Full variable domain (remainder filled in from reference TRBV7-9 and TRBJ2-7): DTGVSQNPRHKITKRGQNVTFRCDPISEHNRLYWYRQTLGQGPEFLTYFQNEAQLEKSRLLSDRFSAERPKGSFSTLEIQRTEQGDSAMYLCASSRGQGMYEQYFGPGTRLTVT.

This clonotype came up many times. In nucleotides, the CDR3 is TGCGCCAGCAGCTTGAGCTTCGACACTGAAGCTTTCTTT. Translation: CASSLSFDTEAFF. The rearrangement uses TRBV5-1 and TRBJ1-1; D gene unclear. Germline CDR1 SGHRS, CDR2 YFSETQ. This CDR3 comprises 13 residues. Trimming took off 1 base at V and 3 bases at J, with 7 bases between the two ends.

This clonotype occurred many times. This sequence joins TRBV11-2 and TRBJ1-6, with D hard to call. The CDR3 contains 13 residues. V was clipped by 1 base and J by 7 bases, with 5 bases between them. Per germline, CDR1 SGHAT and CDR2 FQNNGV. The CDR3 here is CASSLAENSPLHF. The DNA for the CDR3 is TGTGCCAGCAGCTTAGCTGAGAATTCACCCCTCCACTTT.

This clonotype came up many times. The V and J genes are TRBV20-1 and TRBJ2-3; D possibly corresponds to TRBD2 (6 bases). This CDR3 region has 14 residues. V was cut by 6 bases and J by 6 bases, with 19 bases left in between. Germline V gives CDR1 DFQATT, CDR2 SNEGSKA (reference sequence). CDR3 loop: CSAGRTELQDTQYF. The CDR3 DNA is TGCAGTGCGGGGAGGACCGAATTACAGGATACGCAGTATTTT.

This clonotype occurred many times. The chain is built from TRBV10-3 and TRBJ2-1; 10 positions agree with TRBD2. The ends lost 9 bases at V and 6 bases at J; junction bases unmatched: 5. Germline loops: CDR1 ENHRY, CDR2 SYGVKD. The CDR3 has 13 amino acids. CDR3: CAMSSGGPNEQFF. Written as DNA, the CDR3 is TGTGCCATGTCTAGCGGGGGACCCAATGAGCAGTTCTTC.

This clonotype was counted many times. The chain joins TRBV3-1 to TRBJ2-7; 10 bases are shared with TRBD1. The CDR3 is made up of 14 amino acids. Germline lookup yields CDR1 LGHDT and CDR2 YNNKEL (reference sequence). The J segment lost 6 bases and the V segment lost 1 base, leaving 3 bases of the junction unmatched. CDR3 amino acids: CASSQGTGGSEQYF. CDR3 sequence (DNA): TGTGCCAGCAGCCAAGGGACAGGGGGGAGCGAGCAGTACTTC.

Many counts were recorded for this clonotype. The chain uses TRBV7-9 and TRBJ2-2; D is uncertain. V dropped 3 bases and J dropped 6 bases, with 2 bases sitting between them. The length of the CDR3 is 11 residues. Germline CDR1 is SEHNR and CDR2 is FQNEAQ (reference sequence). This CDR3 is CASSFPGELFF. CDR3 sequence (DNA): TGTGCCAGCAGCTTCCCCGGGGAGCTGTTTTTT.

Details on this clonotype: This probably arose from a read error, given a far larger clone one base away. The genes are TRBV5-8 and TRBJ2-3; the D gene is possibly TRBD1 (6 bases). This CDR3 has 15 residues. Germline CDR1 reads SGHTS; CDR2 reads YDEGEE. Trimming took 4 bases from V and 2 from J, leaving 14 bases between them. CDR3 protein: CASSRTECFTDTQYF. In DNA form, the CDR3 reads TGTGCCAGCAGCCGGACAGAGTGCTTCACAGATACGCAGTATTTT. Filled out from reference TRBV5-8 and TRBJ2-3, the complete variable domain reads EAGVTQSPTHLIKTRGQQATLRCSPISGHTSVYWYQQALGLGLQFLLWYDEGEERNRGNFPPRFSGRQFPNYSSELNVNALELEDSALYLCASSRTECFTDTQYFGPGTRLTVL.

With respect to this clonotype: Since a far larger clone is one base different, this is likely a read error. This sequence joins TRBV12-3 or TRBV12-4 and TRBJ2-1; 10 bases are a match to TRBD1. The CDR3 runs to 18 residues. With V trimmed by 7 bases and J by 3 bases, 15 bases remained unmatched. This chain's CDR3 is CASNRDRGTLMGYNEQFF. The DNA of the CDR3 is TGTGCCAGCAACCGGGACAGGGGCACGCTAATGGGCTACAATGAGCAGTTCTTC.

The table lists this clonotype with many counts. The gene calls are TRBV5-1 and TRBJ2-3, with TRBD1 matching over 8 bases. The germline gives CDR1 SGHRS, CDR2 YFSETQ. CDR3 length: 13 amino acids. V lost 3 bases and J lost 5; bases outside the gene matches: 2. DNA of the CDR3: TGCGCCAGCAGCTCAACAGGGGGAGATACGCAGTATTTT. Amino acid sequence: CASSSTGGDTQYF.

This clonotype is medium-sized by share. The V call is TRBV28, the J call TRBJ1-5, with D tentatively TRBD1 (5 bases). Germline assignment: CDR1 MDHEN and CDR2 SYDVKM. The CDR3 contains 13 residues. Trimming shortened V by 7 bases and J by 6 bases, and 13 bases separated the two germline ends. The CDR3 reads CASKAGPSQPQHF. CDR3 DNA: TGTGCCAGCAAGGCAGGGCCTAGTCAGCCCCAGCATTTT.

There are many counts of this clonotype. The chain couples TRBV29-1 to TRBJ2-7; 8 bases match TRBD1. The CDR3 spans 12 residues. CDR1 is SQVTM, CDR2 ANQGSEA, per germline. The junction had 7 bases not matched to a gene; V was cut back by 7 bases and J by 5 bases. CDR3 sequence reads: CSAGQGMHEQYF. The DNA of the CDR3 is TGCAGCGCTGGACAGGGTATGCACGAGCAGTACTTC.

This clonotype was detected a few times. This chain joins TRBV24-1 and TRBJ1-1, with 9 bases identical to TRBD1. After removal of 9 bases from V and 6 bases from J, the junction contained 7 bases not matched to a gene. CDR1 is KGHDR, CDR2 SFDVKD, per germline. The CDR3 totals 13 residues. The CDR3 DNA sequence: TGTGCCACCCAGGACAGGGGCTCTTCTGAAGCTTTCTTT. This sequence encodes CATQDRGSSEAFF.

This clonotype was seen at least ten times. The chain couples TRBV3-1 to TRBJ1-5; possible D gene TRBD1, 5 bases. V lost 8 bases and J 6 bases, leaving 17 bases between the germline ends. Germline V CDR1 and CDR2: LGHDT, YNNKEL (reference sequence). The CDR3 runs to 14 residues. The chain's CDR3 is CASASGQGRQPQHF. The CDR3 DNA sequence: TGTGCCAGCGCCTCGGGCCAGGGCCGTCAGCCCCAGCATTTT.

As to this clonotype: With a far larger clone one base away, a read error is the likely cause. The CDR3 bases are TGTGCCAGCCGGGCGGGGGAGGTGAAGACCCAGTACTTC. It encodes CASRAGEVKTQYF. The chain recombines TRBV5-3 with TRBJ2-5; TRBD2 matches 7 bases. Being an ORF, TRBV5-3 has a function that is uncertain. This CDR3 region has 13 residues. Trimming cost V 8 bases and J 6 bases; bases outside gene matches: 10.

At least ten counts were recorded for this clonotype. The chain combines TRBV3-1 with TRBJ2-1, with 7 nucleotides matching TRBD1. Trimming cost V 4 bases and J 4 bases; bases outside gene matches: 4. Germline V gene data show CDR1 as LGHDT and CDR2 as YNNKEL (reference sequence). The CDR3 is made up of 14 amino acids. The CDR3 reads CASSLGQLYNEQFF. The CDR3 DNA sequence: TGTGCCAGCAGCCTGGGACAGCTATACAATGAGCAGTTCTTC.

This clonotype was picked up many times. This chain links TRBV20-1 with TRBJ1-1; D gene ambiguous. The CDR3 sequence is 11 residues long. Trimming stripped 7 bases from V and 1 base from J, with 7 bases between. Germline V gives CDR1 DFQATT, CDR2 SNEGSKA (reference sequence). CDR3 bases: TGCAGTGTCCCCAGGAACACTGAAGCTTTCTTT. This gives the protein CSVPRNTEAFF.

This chain joins TRBV5-1 and TRBJ2-2; TRBD1 might be the D (6 bases). Germline V gives CDR1 SGHRS, CDR2 YFSETQ. The length of the CDR3 is 16 residues. V was trimmed by 2 bases and J by 4 bases, leaving 15 bases between them. For the CDR3, the DNA is TGCGCCAGCAGCTTAACAACAGGGTCTCGCACCGGGGAGCTGTTTTTT. It specifies CASSLTTGSRTGELFF.

CDR3 in amino acids: CASSRPDYEQYF. The CDR3 DNA sequence: TGTGCCAGCAGTCGGCCCGATTACGAGCAGTACTTC. The V and J genes are TRBV2 and TRBJ2-7; D is unresolved. Looked up from germline, CDR1 is SNHLY and CDR2 is FYNNEI. The CDR3 loop spans 12 amino acids. Trimming stripped 5 bases from V and 4 bases from J, with 9 bases between.

This clonotype was counted many times. This chain uses TRBV20-1 with TRBJ2-1; D is undetermined. The CDR3 length is 14 residues. Germline values: CDR1 DFQATT, CDR2 SNEGSKA (reference sequence). The ends were cut back, 3 bases at V and 8 bases at J, with 17 bases in the middle. This chain's CDR3 is CSARRYGRIDEQFF. The DNA for the CDR3 is TGCAGTGCTAGGCGATACGGTCGGATAGATGAGCAGTTCTTC.

This clonotype occurred many times. The chain has TRBV7-9 and TRBJ2-2; TRBD1 aligns across 7 bases. Trimming cost V 5 bases and J 5 bases; bases outside gene matches: 8. CDR3 length: 15 residues. CDR1 and CDR2 from the germline V gene are SEHNR and FQNEAQ (reference sequence). CDR3 sequence (DNA): TGTGCCAGCAGCCACCGGACAGGAACGACCGGGGAGCTGTTTTTT. This sequence encodes CASSHRTGTTGELFF.

At least ten counts were recorded for this clonotype. A read error may account for a junction end that differs from germline. The chain carries TRBV6-2 or TRBV6-3 and TRBJ2-5, with a possible D match to TRBD1 (6 bases). This CDR3 contains 15 residues. Germline V lookup: CDR1 MNHEY, CDR2 SVGEGT. In DNA form, the CDR3 reads TGTGCCAGCAGTGAACTACGGGACACCTCAGAGCCCCAGTACTTC. Translated: CASSELRDTSEPQYF.

This clonotype was recorded at least ten times. The chain employs TRBV25-1 and TRBJ2-7; weak D call: TRBD2 (5 bases). Germline CDR1 reads MGHDK; CDR2 reads SYGVNS. The ends were cut back, 1 base at V and 5 bases at J, with 12 bases in the middle. The CDR3 length is 14 residues. CDR3 sequence reads: CASSELDGINEQYF. CDR3 nucleotide sequence: TGTGCCAGCAGTGAATTGGACGGGATCAACGAGCAGTACTTC.

This clonotype was seen repeatedly, ten times or more. The V gene is TRBV20-1, the J gene TRBJ2-5; D is ambiguous. Trimming took off 1 base at V and 3 bases at J, with 9 bases between the two ends. The V gene's germline CDR1 is DFQATT and CDR2 SNEGSKA (reference sequence). This CDR3 is 13 amino acids long. In nucleotides, the CDR3 is TGCAGTGCTAGAGCGGGCCAGAAAGAGACCCAGTACTTC. It codes for CSARAGQKETQYF.

This clonotype was seen ten or more times. This chain links TRBV4-1 with TRBJ2-4, with TRBD2 identical over 13 bases. The CDR3 has 18 amino acids. Trimming cost V 1 base and J 0 bases; bases outside gene matches: 3. Germline values: CDR1 MGHRA, CDR2 YSYEKL. The CDR3 bases are TGCGCCAGCAGCCAAGGACTAGCGGGGGGTCTAGCCAAAAACATTCAGTACTTC. This sequence encodes CASSQGLAGGLAKNIQYF.

This clonotype was recorded at least ten times. The J gene is TRBJ1-2, the V gene TRBV29-1; a weak D match, TRBD1 (5 bases). The V and J ends lost 4 bases and 2 bases respectively, with 8 bases between them. The CDR3 runs 12 residues. The germline V gene encodes CDR1 SQVTM and CDR2 ANQGSEA. The CDR3 is CSVVTGNYGYTF. CDR3 sequence (DNA): TGCAGCGTTGTTACAGGAAACTATGGCTACACCTTC. The full variable domain, with the rest looked up from reference TRBV29-1 and TRBJ1-2, is SAVISQKPSRDICQRGTSLTIQCQVDSQVTMMFWYRQQPGQSLTLIATANQGSEATYESGFVIDKFPISRPNLTFSTLTVSNMSPEDSSIYLCSVVTGNYGYTFGSGTRLTVV.

The rearrangement uses TRBV7-9 and TRBJ1-6; 9 bases map to TRBD1. The V gene's germline CDR1 is SEHNR and CDR2 FQNEAQ (reference sequence). The CDR3 is 15 amino acids. With 5 bases clipped from V and 5 bases from J, the junction kept 4 bases outside the gene matches. The CDR3 nucleotides read TGTGCCAGCAGCCCGGACAGGGGTAATAATTCACCCCTCCACTTT. Protein sequence: CASSPDRGNNSPLHF. The full variable domain, in which reference TRBV7-9 and TRBJ1-6 provide the parts outside the CDR3, is DTGVSQNPRHKITKRGQNVTFRCDPISEHNRLYWYRQTLGQGPEFLTYFQNEAQLEKSRLLSDRFSAERPKGSFSTLEIQRTEQGDSAMYLCASSPDRGNNSPLHFGNGTRLTVT.

This clonotype was recorded at least ten times. The chain employs TRBV25-1 and TRBJ2-1; 7 nucleotides line up with TRBD2. The ends lost 6 bases at V and 0 bases at J; junction bases unmatched: 14. The CDR3 extends over 18 amino acids. Germline V gene sequence: CDR1 MGHDK, CDR2 SYGVNS. The DNA of the CDR3 is TGTGCCAGCAGCCCCGTGAGTGGGCGGGGGAGCTCCTACAATGAGCAGTTCTTC. Protein product: CASSPVSGRGSSYNEQFF.

In its sample, this clonotype was seen many times. This rearrangement joins TRBV29-1 to TRBJ2-3; the D is unclear. This CDR3 comprises 13 residues. The germline V gene encodes CDR1 SQVTM and CDR2 ANQGSEA. Trimming shortened V by 0 bases and J by 9 bases, and 13 bases separated the two germline ends. DNA for the CDR3: TGCAGCGTTGAAGATTCCGGGCCATTAACGCAGTATTTT. Translated: CSVEDSGPLTQYF.

This clonotype has ten or more counts. The chain uses TRBV13 and TRBJ2-5; TRBD1 matches at 7 bases. The CDR3 runs to 14 residues. V gave up 5 bases and J gave up 5 bases; unmatched junction bases: 8. The germline CDR1 and CDR2 sequences are PRHDT and FYEKMQ (reference sequence). The CDR3 loop reads CASSTRQGLETQYF. CDR3 DNA: TGTGCCAGCAGCACCAGACAGGGATTGGAGACCCAGTACTTC.